Listed here are 4 T cell receptor beta chains from one sample, sequenced in a study of T cells in Graves' hyperthyroidism and ophthalmopathy. RNA transcripts gave rise to amplified TCR beta CDR3 regions. The HTBI set primed first-round TCR CDR3 RT-PCR. TCRdb fed the multiplex PCR reads into MiXCR, producing one record per CDR3 protein. Of 500,000 to 750,000 distinct CDR3 sequences in the sample, about a sixth are singletons; the top ten hold around 6.6%. Sequenced: blood. The source of these receptors is a woman in her thirties with Graves' hyperthyroidism.

This clonotype was picked up many times. The chain uses TRBV7-2 and TRBJ2-7; 11 bases agree with TRBD2. The junction had 10 bases not matched to a gene; V was cut back by 5 bases and J by 4 bases. Per germline, CDR1 SGHTA and CDR2 FQGNSA. The CDR3 has 16 residues. Here the CDR3 reads CASSPRLAGWWYEQYF. The CDR3 nucleotides read TGTGCCAGCAGCCCCCGACTAGCGGGATGGTGGTACGAGCAGTACTTC.

In this sample, this clonotype turned up many times. The chain carries TRBV7-9 and TRBJ2-1; perhaps TRBD2 as D (5 bases). Per the germline V gene, CDR1 is SEHNR and CDR2 is FQNEAQ (reference sequence). The CDR3 is made up of 13 amino acids. V was pared by 5 bases and J by 9 bases, with 14 bases between. The CDR3 loop reads CASSQRTSGEQFF. In nucleotides, the CDR3 is TGTGCCAGCAGCCAGCGGACCTCGGGTGAGCAGTTCTTC.

This clonotype was observed many times. This chain links TRBV6-1 with TRBJ1-1, with a tentative D call TRBD1 (5 bases). The V end lost 6 bases, the J end lost 3 bases, and 8 bases lay between the germline ends. Per the germline V gene, CDR1 is MNHNS and CDR2 is SASEGT. The length of the CDR3 is 12 residues. The CDR3 sequence: CASRRGDTEAFF. CDR3 DNA: TGTGCCAGCAGACGGGGGGACACTGAAGCTTTCTTT.

This clonotype was counted a few times. V gene TRBV5-6 combines with J gene TRBJ2-7, with TRBD1 identical over 7 bases. The germline V gene has CDR1 SGHDT and CDR2 YYEEEE. Germline trimming cut 2 bases from V and 5 bases from J; bases unmatched to any gene: 7. The CDR3 has 14 residues. CDR3 sequence reads: CASSLRQGGDEQYF. The CDR3 DNA sequence: TGTGCCAGCAGCTTACGACAGGGTGGCGACGAGCAGTACTTC.